This passage covers 5 T cell receptor beta chains from one sample sequenced in a study of beta chain features in type 1 diabetes. Reverse transcribing all isolated RNA meant expressed TCRB transcripts were sequenced. Clones were read by immunoSEQ multiplex PCR, and TCRdb kept only the in-frame ones, dropping some. The sample holds 300,000 to 400,000 clones; 11% are singletons and the top ten take approximately 0.016%. The sequenced sample was naive CD4+ T cells from blood. The receptors shown here come from a woman in her 30s in good health.

The CDR3, as DNA: TGTGCCAGCAGCGGGATAGCGGGAGTACGCAATGAGCAGTTCTTC. Its protein product is CASSGIAGVRNEQFF. The chain employs TRBV9 and TRBJ2-1; 9 bases line up with TRBD2. The germline CDR1 and CDR2 sequences are SGDLS and YYNGEE. The CDR3 runs 15 residues. Germline trimming cut 3 bases from V and 6 bases from J; bases unmatched to any gene: 7.

V is TRBV4-3 and J is TRBJ2-1; 9 bases are shared with TRBD1. The CDR3 has 17 amino acids. Germline V lookup: CDR1 LGHNA, CDR2 YSLEER. V shed 1 base and J 5 bases; nucleotides not matched to a gene: 9. CDR3 nucleotides: TGCGCCAGCAGCCAAGCCCCGGGACAGGGTATAAACAATGAGCAGTTCTTC. It codes for CASSQAPGQGINNEQFF.

This clone occurred a few times. V and J are TRBV7-2 and TRBJ2-3, with D hard to call. With 5 bases removed from V and 3 bases from J, the gap between germline ends came to 15 bases. Germline V gene lookup returns CDR1 SGHTA and CDR2 FQGNSA. The CDR3 is 15 amino acids. CDR3 protein: CASSPPGPLTDTQYF. In DNA form, the CDR3 reads TGTGCCAGCAGCCCACCCGGTCCCTTGACAGATACGCAGTATTTT. The full variable domain, its missing parts supplied by reference TRBV7-2 and TRBJ2-3, is GAGVSQSPSNKVTEKGKDVELRCDPISGHTALYWYRQSLGQGLEFLIYFQGNSAPDKSGLPSDRFSAERTGGSVSTLTIQRTQQEDSAVYLCASSPPGPLTDTQYFGPGTRLTVL.

This sequence joins TRBV28 and TRBJ2-6, with TRBD1 matching 7 bases. CDR3 size: 17 residues. Germline values: CDR1 MDHEN, CDR2 SYDVKM. V shed 2 bases, J shed 0 bases, and the junction held 4 bases outside the gene matches. CDR3 bases: TGTGCCAGCAGTTTAGCACAGGGGATCTCTGGGGCCAACGTCCTGACTTTC. Translation: CASSLAQGISGANVLTF.

This clone was observed a few times. The V and J genes are TRBV9 and TRBJ2-7; D might be TRBD1 (6 bases). Germline V gene data show CDR1 as SGDLS and CDR2 as YYNGEE. The CDR3 runs to 14 residues. V lost 5 bases to trimming and J lost 7 bases, with 19 bases between them. This CDR3 is CASSNRDPLGEQYF. DNA of the CDR3: TGTGCCAGCAGTAACAGGGATCCCCTCGGTGAGCAGTACTTC. The full variable domain, in which reference TRBV9 and TRBJ2-7 provide the parts outside the CDR3, is DSGVTQTPKHLITATGQRVTLRCSPRSGDLSVYWYQQSLDQGLQFLIQYYNGEERAKGNILERFSAQQFPDLHSELNLSSLELGDSALYFCASSNRDPLGEQYFGPGTRLTVT.